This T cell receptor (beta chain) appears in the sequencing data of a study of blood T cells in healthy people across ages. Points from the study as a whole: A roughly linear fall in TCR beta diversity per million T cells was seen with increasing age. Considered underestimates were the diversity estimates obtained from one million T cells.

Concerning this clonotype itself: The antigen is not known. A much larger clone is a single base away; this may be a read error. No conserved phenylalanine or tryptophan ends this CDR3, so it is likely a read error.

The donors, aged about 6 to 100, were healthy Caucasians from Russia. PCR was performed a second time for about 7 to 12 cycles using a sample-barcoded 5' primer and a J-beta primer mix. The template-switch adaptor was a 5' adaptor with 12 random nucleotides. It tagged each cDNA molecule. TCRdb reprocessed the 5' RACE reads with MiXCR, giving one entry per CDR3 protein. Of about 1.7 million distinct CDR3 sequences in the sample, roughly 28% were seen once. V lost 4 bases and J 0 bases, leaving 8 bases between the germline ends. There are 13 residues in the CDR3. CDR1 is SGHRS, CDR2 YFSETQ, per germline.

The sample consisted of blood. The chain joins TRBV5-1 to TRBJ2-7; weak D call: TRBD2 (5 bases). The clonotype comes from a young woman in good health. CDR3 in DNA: TGCGCCAGCAGCGACGGGAACTCCTACGAGCAGTACTAC. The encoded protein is CASSDGNSYEQYY.